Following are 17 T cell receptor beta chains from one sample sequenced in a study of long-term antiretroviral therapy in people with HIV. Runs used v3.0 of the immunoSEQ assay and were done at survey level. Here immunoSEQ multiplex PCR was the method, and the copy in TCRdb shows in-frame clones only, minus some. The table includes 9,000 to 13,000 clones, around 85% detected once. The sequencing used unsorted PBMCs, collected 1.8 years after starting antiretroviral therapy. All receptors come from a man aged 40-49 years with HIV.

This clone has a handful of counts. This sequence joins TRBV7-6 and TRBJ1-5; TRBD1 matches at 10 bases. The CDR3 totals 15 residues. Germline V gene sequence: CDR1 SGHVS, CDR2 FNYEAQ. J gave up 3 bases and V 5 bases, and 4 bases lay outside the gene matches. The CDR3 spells CASSGGQGINQPQHF. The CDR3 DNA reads TGTGCCAGCAGCGGGGGACAGGGGATCAATCAGCCCCAGCATTTT.

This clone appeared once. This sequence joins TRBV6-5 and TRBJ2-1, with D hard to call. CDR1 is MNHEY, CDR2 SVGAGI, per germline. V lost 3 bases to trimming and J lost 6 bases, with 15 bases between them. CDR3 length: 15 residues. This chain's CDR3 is CASSYLPLSGNEQFF. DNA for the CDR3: TGTGCCAGCAGTTATCTCCCCCTCTCGGGCAATGAGCAGTTCTTC.

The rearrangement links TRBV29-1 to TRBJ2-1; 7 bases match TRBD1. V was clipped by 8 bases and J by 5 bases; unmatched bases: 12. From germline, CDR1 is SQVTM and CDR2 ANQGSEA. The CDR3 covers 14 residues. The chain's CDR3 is CSPERGTADNEQFF. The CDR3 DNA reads TGCAGCCCGGAGAGAGGGACAGCCGACAATGAGCAGTTCTTC.

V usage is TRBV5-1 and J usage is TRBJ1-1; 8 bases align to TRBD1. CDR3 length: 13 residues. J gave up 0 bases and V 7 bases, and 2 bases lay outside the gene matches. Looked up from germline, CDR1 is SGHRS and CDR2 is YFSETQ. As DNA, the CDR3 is TGCGCCAGCGGGACAGGTTTGAACACTGAAGCTTTCTTT. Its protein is CASGTGLNTEAFF.

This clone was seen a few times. The CDR3 loop reads CASSIDLIGTGFSDTQYF. In nucleotides, the CDR3 is TGTGCCAGTAGTATAGACTTAATTGGGACAGGGTTTTCAGATACGCAGTATTTT. V gene TRBV19 combines with J gene TRBJ2-3; 9 bases fit TRBD1. This CDR3 is built from 18 residues. The germline V gene has CDR1 LNHDA and CDR2 SQIVND (reference sequence). The V segment lost 0 bases and the J segment 4 bases; nucleotides outside the gene matches: 11. The whole variable domain, filled in from reference TRBV19 and TRBJ2-3, reads DGGITQSPKYLFRKEGQNVTLSCEQNLNHDAMYWYRQDPGQGLRLIYYSQIVNDFQKGDIAEGYSVSREKKESFPLTVTSAQKNPTAFYLCASSIDLIGTGFSDTQYFGPGTRLTVL.

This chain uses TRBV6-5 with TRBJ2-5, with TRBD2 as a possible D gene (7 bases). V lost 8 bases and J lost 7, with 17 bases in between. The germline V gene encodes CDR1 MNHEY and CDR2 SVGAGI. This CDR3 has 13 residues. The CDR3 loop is CASGRGGIWTQYF. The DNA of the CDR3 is TGTGCCAGCGGGAGGGGGGGCATCTGGACCCAGTACTTC.

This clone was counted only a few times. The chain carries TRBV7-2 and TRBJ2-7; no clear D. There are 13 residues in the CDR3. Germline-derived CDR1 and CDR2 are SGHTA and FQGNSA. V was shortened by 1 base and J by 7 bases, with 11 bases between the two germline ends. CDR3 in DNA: TGTGCCAGCAGCTTAGGCCAGCTTTGGGAGCAGTACTTC. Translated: CASSLGQLWEQYF.

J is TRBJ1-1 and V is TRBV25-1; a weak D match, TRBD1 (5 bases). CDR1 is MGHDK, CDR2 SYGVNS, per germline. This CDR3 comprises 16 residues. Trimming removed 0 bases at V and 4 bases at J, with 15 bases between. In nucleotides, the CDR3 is TGTGCCAGCAGTGAATATGTGAGGGTCCAGGGCACTGAAGCTTTCTTT. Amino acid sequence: CASSEYVRVQGTEAFF.

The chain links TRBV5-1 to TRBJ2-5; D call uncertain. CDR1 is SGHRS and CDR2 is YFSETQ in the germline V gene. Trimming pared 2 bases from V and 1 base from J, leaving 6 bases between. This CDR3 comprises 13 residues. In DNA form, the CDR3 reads TGCGCCAGCAGCTTCTTGGGCCAAGAGACCCAGTACTTC. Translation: CASSFLGQETQYF. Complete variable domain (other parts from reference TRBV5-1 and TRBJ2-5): KAGVTQTPRYLIKTRGQQVTLSCSPISGHRSVSWYQQTPGQGLQFLFEYFSETQRNKGNFPGRFSGRQFSNSRSEMNVSTLELGDSALYLCASSFLGQETQYFGPGTRLLVL.

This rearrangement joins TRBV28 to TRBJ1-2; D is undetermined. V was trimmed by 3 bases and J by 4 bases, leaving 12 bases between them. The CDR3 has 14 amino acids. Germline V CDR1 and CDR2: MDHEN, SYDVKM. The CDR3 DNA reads TGTGCCAGCAGTTTGGGTCAGAAGATCTATGGCTACACCTTC. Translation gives CASSLGQKIYGYTF.

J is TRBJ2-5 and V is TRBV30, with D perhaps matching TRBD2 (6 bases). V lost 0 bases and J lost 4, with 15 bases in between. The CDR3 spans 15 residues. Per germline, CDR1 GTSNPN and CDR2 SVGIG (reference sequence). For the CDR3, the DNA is TGTGCCTGGAGTGTACTTTTGGGGAGGCGAGAGACCCAGTACTTC. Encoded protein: CAWSVLLGRRETQYF.

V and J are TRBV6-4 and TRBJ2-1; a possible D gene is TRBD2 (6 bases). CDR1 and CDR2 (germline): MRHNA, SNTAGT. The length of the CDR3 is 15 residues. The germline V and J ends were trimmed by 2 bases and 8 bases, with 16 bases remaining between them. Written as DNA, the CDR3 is TGTGCCAGCAGTGACACGGTCGGGAGTGCCGATGAGCAGTTCTTC. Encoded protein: CASSDTVGSADEQFF.

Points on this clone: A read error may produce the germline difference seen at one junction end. The CDR3 sequence is CASSVDGGGYRYTF. The DNA of the CDR3 is TGTGCCAGCAGCGTAGATGGAGGGGGCTATCGCTACACCTTC. The chain employs TRBV9 and TRBJ1-2; 7 bases match TRBD1. The CDR3 consists of 14 residues. Germline V lookup: CDR1 SGDLS, CDR2 YYNGEE.

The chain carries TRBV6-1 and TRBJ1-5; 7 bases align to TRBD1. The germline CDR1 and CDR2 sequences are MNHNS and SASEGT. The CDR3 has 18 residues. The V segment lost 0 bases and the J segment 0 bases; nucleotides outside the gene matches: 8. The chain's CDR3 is CASSEAVSGGYSNQPQHF. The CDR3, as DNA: TGTGCCAGCAGTGAAGCTGTGTCAGGGGGATATAGCAATCAGCCCCAGCATTTT.

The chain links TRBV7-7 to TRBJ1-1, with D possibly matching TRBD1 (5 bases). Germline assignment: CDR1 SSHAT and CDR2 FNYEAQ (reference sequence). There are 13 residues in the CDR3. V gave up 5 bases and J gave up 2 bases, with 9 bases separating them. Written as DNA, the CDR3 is TGTGCCAGCAGCCAGGACAAAAACACTGAAGCTTTCTTT. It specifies CASSQDKNTEAFF.

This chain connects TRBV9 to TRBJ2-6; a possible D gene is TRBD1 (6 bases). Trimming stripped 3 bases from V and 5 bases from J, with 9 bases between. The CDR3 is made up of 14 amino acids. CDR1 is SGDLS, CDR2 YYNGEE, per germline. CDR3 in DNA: TGTGCCAGCAGCGGCCGGGACAGGGCCAACGTCCTGACTTTC. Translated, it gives CASSGRDRANVLTF.

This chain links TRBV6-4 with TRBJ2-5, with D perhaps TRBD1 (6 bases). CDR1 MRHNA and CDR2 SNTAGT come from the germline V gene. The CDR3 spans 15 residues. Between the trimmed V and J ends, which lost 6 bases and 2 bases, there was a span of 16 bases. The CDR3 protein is CASSETGDGQETQYF. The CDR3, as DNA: TGTGCCAGCAGCGAGACAGGAGACGGGCAAGAGACCCAGTACTTC.